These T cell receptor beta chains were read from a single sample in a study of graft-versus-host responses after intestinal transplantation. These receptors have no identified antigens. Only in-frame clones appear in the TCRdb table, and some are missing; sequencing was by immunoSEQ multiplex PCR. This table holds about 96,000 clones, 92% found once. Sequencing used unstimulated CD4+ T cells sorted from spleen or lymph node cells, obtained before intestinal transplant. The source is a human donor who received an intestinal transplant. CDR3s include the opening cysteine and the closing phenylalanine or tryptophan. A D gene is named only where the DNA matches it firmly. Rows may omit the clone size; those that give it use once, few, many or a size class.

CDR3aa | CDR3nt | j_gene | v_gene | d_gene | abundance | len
CASSAWTAEAFF | TGTGCCAGCAGTGCGTGGACAGCTGAAGCTTTCTTT | TRBJ1-1 | TRBV6-1 | NA | NA | 12
CASSSHGRVKTDTQYF | TGTGCCAGCAGTTCCCACGGGAGGGTGAAGACAGATACGCAGTATTTT | TRBJ2-3 | TRBV28 | TRBD2 | NA | 16
CASRTGLAGADEQYF | TGTGCCAGCAGGACGGGACTAGCGGGGGCGGACGAGCAGTACTTC | TRBJ2-7 | TRBV2 | TRBD2 | once | 15
CAWNPGGPYEQYF | TGTGCCTGGAACCCGGGGGGGCCCTACGAGCAGTACTTC | TRBJ2-7 | TRBV30 | TRBD2 | NA | 13
CASSLFGTQYF | TGTGCCAGCAGCTTGTTCGGGACCCAGTACTTC | TRBJ2-5 | TRBV5-6 | NA | NA | 11
CASGLYDEGMRAPLHF | TGTGCTAGTGGTTTGTACGACGAGGGAATGCGGGCACCCCTCCACTTT | TRBJ1-6 | TRBV12-5 | NA | NA | 16
CASSVEGQGYQPQHF | TGTGCCAGCAGCGTAGAGGGACAGGGATACCAGCCCCAGCATTTT | TRBJ1-5 | TRBV9 | TRBD1 | NA | 15
CASSYYYRGMNTEAFF | TGTGCCAGCAGTTACTATTACAGGGGCATGAACACTGAAGCTTTCTTT | TRBJ1-1 | TRBV6-5 | TRBD1 | NA | 16
CASSYSLAGKDTQYF | TGTGCCAGCAGTTACTCTTTAGCGGGAAAGGATACGCAGTATTTT | TRBJ2-3 | TRBV6-5 | TRBD2 | NA | 15
CASSPPGLKAFF | TGTGCCAGCAGTCCTCCGGGACTCAAAGCTTTCTTT | TRBJ1-1 | TRBV6-5 | NA | NA | 12
CASSYPDLGETQYF | TGTGCCAGCAGTTACCCTGACTTGGGAGAGACCCAGTACTTC | TRBJ2-5 | TRBV28 | NA | NA | 14
CAWSVGHYEQYF | TGTGCCTGGAGTGTGGGACACTACGAGCAGTACTTC | TRBJ2-7 | TRBV30 | NA | NA | 12
CASSLARTAGATGELFF | TGTGCCAGCAGCTTGGCCCGGACGGCAGGGGCCACCGGGGAGCTGTTTTTT | TRBJ2-2 | TRBV5-8 | NA | NA | 17
CASSRTLGTDTQYF | TGCGCCAGCAGCCGGACTTTGGGCACAGATACGCAGTATTTT | TRBJ2-3 | TRBV5-1 | NA | NA | 14
CASSLAPTGGGEKLFF | TGTGCCAGCAGCTTAGCGCCAACAGGGGGTGGTGAAAAACTGTTTTTT | TRBJ1-4 | TRBV7-8 | TRBD1 | NA | 16
CASSQGKLANSPLHF | TGTGCCAGTAGTCAGGGGAAGCTAGCTAATTCACCCCTCCACTTT | TRBJ1-6 | TRBV19 | NA | NA | 15
CASSPGTGGPNQPQHF | TGTGCCAGCAGTCCAGGGACAGGTGGGCCAAATCAGCCCCAGCATTTT | TRBJ1-5 | TRBV27 | TRBD1 | NA | 16
CASSPRQNWYQETQYF | TGTGCCAGCAGCCCCCGACAGAATTGGTACCAAGAGACCCAGTACTTC | TRBJ2-5 | TRBV14 | NA | NA | 16
CASSWGQYNSPLHF | TGTGCCAGCAGCTGGGGACAGTATAATTCACCCCTCCACTTT | TRBJ1-6 | TRBV5-6 | TRBD1 | NA | 14
CASSLGLGQGSTDTQYF | TGTGCCAGCAGCTTGGGTCTGGGACAGGGAAGCACAGATACGCAGTATTTT | TRBJ2-3 | TRBV5-4 | TRBD1 | NA | 17
CAWNSNTEAFF | TGTGCCTGGAACTCGAACACTGAAGCTTTCTTT | TRBJ1-1 | TRBV30 | NA | NA | 11
CAWSMGRNSPLHF | TGTGCCTGGAGTATGGGGAGGAATTCACCCCTCCACTTT | TRBJ1-6 | TRBV30 | NA | NA | 13
CASSQSVRGNEKLFF | TGCGCCAGCAGCCAAAGTGTCAGGGGGAATGAAAAACTGTTTTTT | TRBJ1-4 | TRBV4-3 | TRBD1 | NA | 15
CASTLGAGGQPTYYGYTF | TGTGCCAGCACCCTAGGGGCCGGTGGACAGCCGACTTACTATGGCTACACCTTC | TRBJ1-2 | TRBV9 | NA | NA | 18
CASSRDYYNEQFF | TGTGCCAGCAGCCGGGACTACTACAATGAGCAGTTCTTC | TRBJ2-1 | TRBV6-5 | TRBD2 | NA | 13
CASSLPTGGSTEAFF | TGTGCCAGCAGCTTGCCGACAGGGGGGAGCACTGAAGCTTTCTTT | TRBJ1-1 | TRBV5-4 | TRBD1 | NA | 15
CASSLTGVGNTIYF | TGTGCCAGCAGCTTAACAGGGGTTGGAAACACCATATATTTT | TRBJ1-3 | TRBV7-9 | TRBD1 | few | 14
CASQSPFNSPLHF | TGTGCCAGCCAGTCCCCGTTTAATTCACCCCTCCACTTT | TRBJ1-6 | TRBV2 | NA | NA | 13
CASDRGGVEQFF | TGTGCCAGCGACCGAGGAGGGGTTGAGCAGTTCTTC | TRBJ2-1 | TRBV7-2 | NA | NA | 12
CASSYPNSNQPQHF | TGTGCCAGCAGTTATCCAAATAGCAATCAGCCCCAGCATTTT | TRBJ1-5 | TRBV6-9 | NA | NA | 14
CASSAQGVSNEQFF | TGTGCCAGCAGTGCACAGGGAGTATCAAATGAGCAGTTCTTC | TRBJ2-1 | TRBV2 | NA | NA | 14
CASSEEVGGNTEAFF | TGTGCCAGCAGTGAAGAGGTCGGGGGGAACACTGAAGCTTTCTTT | TRBJ1-1 | TRBV6-1 | NA | NA | 15
CATLSGGTGELFF | TGTGCCACCCTTAGCGGGGGTACCGGGGAGCTGTTTTTT | TRBJ2-2 | TRBV10-3 | TRBD2 | once | 13
CASSGGLATYNEQFF | TGTGCCAGCTCGGGGGGACTAGCGACCTACAATGAGCAGTTCTTC | TRBJ2-1 | TRBV9 | TRBD2 | once | 15
CASSESGTGNGYTF | TGTGCCAGCTCAGAGTCTGGGACAGGGAATGGCTACACCTTC | TRBJ1-2 | TRBV18 | TRBD1 | NA | 14
CASSLSGYYNSPLHF | TGTGCCAGCAGCTTATCAGGGTACTATAATTCACCCCTCCACTTT | TRBJ1-6 | TRBV7-2 | NA | once | 15